This TCR beta chain was obtained from a study of cytomegalovirus exposure and HLA in healthy donors. This PCR relied on a set of 60 Vbeta primers and 13 Jbeta primers. The repertoire was sequenced with immunoSEQ multiplex PCR; TCRdb's copy has only in-frame clones and lacks some. The sample lists about 140,000 clones; around 80% were seen once. This clone was picked up one time. V was trimmed by 7 bases and J by 13 bases, leaving 16 bases between them. Germline CDR1 reads GTSNPN; CDR2 reads SVGIG (reference sequence). The CDR3 is 10 amino acids. This clonotype originated in a man aged 25 to 40 in good health and CMV-seropositive. This chain links TRBV30 with TRBJ1-2; D is undetermined. Sequenced sample: PBMCs. The CDR3 loop reads CASERGRRTF. The CDR3 bases are TGTGCCTCGGAGAGAGGTCGGCGCACCTTC.